This passage covers 13 T cell receptor beta chains from one sample sequenced in a study of naive and memory T cell subsets. Both TRBC1 and TRBC2 were covered by a beta constant-region primer of two equimolar oligonucleotides. Ligated cDNA was amplified by four rounds of PCR with nested alpha and beta constant-region primers and SP2. One entry per CDR3 protein, called by TCRdb with MiXCR from the UMI-ligation and nested PCR reads. This sample has about 160,000 distinct CDR3 sequences, with approximately 22% found just once. Their antigens remain unidentified. General study results and limits: Naive repertoires, especially CD8, held a few larger clonotypes, possibly memory cells re-expressing CD45RA.

Sequencing was done on a sample of naive CD4+ T cells from blood. The source is a human donor in good health.

This clonotype was counted between two and nine times. The chain carries TRBV6-1 and TRBJ2-3; possible D gene TRBD2, 6 bases. Germline V CDR1 and CDR2: MNHNS, SASEGT. This CDR3 spans 15 amino acids. V lost 6 bases, J lost 4 bases, and 17 bases lay in between. This CDR3 is CASSEPGEGADTQYF. CDR3 sequence (DNA): TGTGCCAGCAGCGAACCGGGAGAGGGCGCAGATACGCAGTATTTT.

The chain carries TRBV12-5 and TRBJ1-5, with unresolved D. The germline gives CDR1 LGHNT, CDR2 FRNRAP. Trimming removed 2 bases at V and 6 bases at J, with 11 bases between. This CDR3 spans 14 amino acids. The CDR3 DNA follows: TGTGCTAGTGGTTTGTCGGGATCCAGTCAGCCCCAGCATTTT. It specifies CASGLSGSSQPQHF. Full variable domain (remainder filled in from reference TRBV12-5 and TRBJ1-5): DARVTQTPRHKVTEMGQEVTMRCQPILGHNTVFWYRQTMMQGLELLAYFRNRAPLDDSGMPKDRFSAEMPDATLATLKIQPSEPRDSAVYFCASGLSGSSQPQHFGDGTRLSIL.

This rearrangement joins TRBV15 to TRBJ2-5; D remains ambiguous. Germline assignment: CDR1 LNHNV and CDR2 YYDKDF (reference sequence). The CDR3 length is 13 residues. Trimming stripped 8 bases from V and 5 bases from J, with 15 bases between. CDR3 amino acids: CATRLIHRETQYF. The CDR3 nucleotides read TGTGCCACCCGACTGATACATAGGGAGACCCAGTACTTC.

The V gene is TRBV6-2 or TRBV6-3, the J gene TRBJ1-6; D not certain. Germline assignment: CDR1 MNHEY and CDR2 SVGEGT. This CDR3 is built from 15 residues. Trimming removed 5 bases from V and 3 bases from J, with 11 bases in between. CDR3 sequence (DNA): TGTGCCAGCAGTCGGTCGGGCGGCTATAATTCACCCCTCCACTTT. This codes for CASSRSGGYNSPLHF.

This clonotype was observed a handful of times. This chain links TRBV5-1 with TRBJ2-6; no clear D gene. This CDR3 is 15 amino acids long. CDR1 and CDR2 (germline): SGHRS, YFSETQ. Trimming cost V 4 bases and J 0 bases, with 8 bases left between them. The CDR3 region has the DNA TGCGCCAGCAGCAGGGAAAGCTCTGGGGCCAACGTCCTGACTTTC. Protein: CASSRESSGANVLTF.

The gene calls are TRBV20-1 and TRBJ2-6; D is perhaps TRBD2 (6 bases). V shed 0 bases and J shed 2 bases, with 8 bases lying between them. There are 15 residues in the CDR3. In germline, CDR1 is DFQATT, CDR2 SNEGSKA (reference sequence). CDR3 residues: CSARDGGTGANVLTF. CDR3 DNA: TGCAGTGCTAGAGATGGGGGGACTGGGGCCAACGTCCTGACTTTC.

This clonotype came up a few times. The rearrangement uses TRBV28 and TRBJ2-3; possible D gene TRBD2, 9 bases. The CDR3 loop spans 17 amino acids. Germline CDR1 reads MDHEN; CDR2 reads SYDVKM. Deletions cut 6 bases from V and 4 bases from J, with 23 bases between. For the CDR3, the DNA is TGTGCCAGCAGCAACCAGGGGGCTAGCGGGAATTCAGATACGCAGTATTTT. This translates into CASSNQGASGNSDTQYF.

This clonotype was counted at least ten times. This chain connects TRBV20-1 to TRBJ2-1; 8 nucleotides align to TRBD2. The CDR3 has 13 residues. V shed 5 bases, J shed 2 bases, and the junction held 2 bases outside the gene matches. Germline assignment: CDR1 DFQATT and CDR2 SNEGSKA (reference sequence). Here the CDR3 DNA reads TGCAGTGCTCCGGGACTAGCCTACAATGAGCAGTTCTTC. This translates into CSAPGLAYNEQFF.

CDR3 region: CSVPEDRVNTEAFF. The DNA for the CDR3 is TGCAGTGTTCCAGAGGACAGGGTGAACACTGAAGCTTTCTTT. V is TRBV20-1 and J is TRBJ1-1, with TRBD1 identical over 8 bases. This CDR3 has 14 residues. CDR1 is DFQATT and CDR2 is SNEGSKA in the germline V gene (reference sequence). V lost 7 bases and J lost 0; bases outside the gene matches: 7.

The sample holds a few counts of this clonotype. DNA for the CDR3: TGCAGTGCTAGAGATCTTAGTAGCGGTAGCTACAATGAGCAGTTCTTC. Its translation is CSARDLSSGSYNEQFF. The chain carries TRBV20-1 and TRBJ2-1, with a tentative D call TRBD2 (6 bases). CDR1 is DFQATT and CDR2 is SNEGSKA in the germline V gene (reference sequence). With 0 bases removed from V and 3 bases from J, the gap between germline ends came to 15 bases. This CDR3 is built from 16 residues.

The chain recombines TRBV18 with TRBJ1-1, with D possibly matching TRBD1 (5 bases). The germline CDR1 and CDR2 sequences are KGHSH and LQKENI. The V end lost 6 bases, the J end lost 2 bases, and 10 bases lay between the germline ends. CDR3 length equals 13 residues. The CDR3 loop is CASSAGANTEAFF. In DNA, the CDR3 is TGTGCCAGCTCGGCTGGGGCAAACACTGAAGCTTTCTTT.

The V gene is TRBV7-9, the J gene TRBJ1-3, with D hard to call. V was shortened by 3 bases and J by 4 bases, with 1 base between the two germline ends. Germline loops: CDR1 SEHNR, CDR2 FQNEAQ (reference sequence). This CDR3 has 11 amino acids. The CDR3 sequence is CASSLGNTIYF. The CDR3, as DNA: TGTGCCAGCAGCTTGGGAAACACCATATATTTT.

This clonotype showed up just a few times. This chain uses TRBV11-1 with TRBJ1-1; tentatively, D is TRBD1 (6 bases). There are 16 residues in the CDR3. Germline V CDR1 and CDR2: SGHAT, FQDESV (reference sequence). V shed 5 bases and J shed 0 bases, with 16 bases lying between them. For the CDR3, the DNA is TGTGCCAGCAGCCCCGAGGGGGGCAGGTTGAACACTGAAGCTTTCTTT. Translating gives CASSPEGGRLNTEAFF. Together with reference TRBV11-1 and TRBJ1-1, the CDR3 gives the full variable domain: EAEVAQSPRYKITEKSQAVAFWCDPISGHATLYWYRQILGQGPELLVQFQDESVVDDSQLPKDRFSAERLKGVDSTLKIQPAELGDSAMYLCASSPEGGRLNTEAFFGQGTRLTVV.